Below, one T cell receptor (beta chain) is given with its context. CDR3 size: 14 residues. Germline CDR1 is MNHEY and CDR2 is SMNVEV (reference sequence). Trimming removed 5 bases at V and 2 bases at J, with 12 bases between. This record belongs to a study of blood T cell repertoires in COVID-19. Authors' methods: Amplified reference gene primers provided the basis for estimating nucleated cell counts. Using immunoSEQ multiplex PCR, the repertoire was profiled, and TCRdb retains in-frame clones only, with some absent. The V and J calls and clone size are taken from that table; D and trimming were inferred from the DNA. The sample records roughly 280,000 clones, roughly 90% being singletons.

The sequence came from a woman aged 45-65 years who had recovered from COVID-19. The chain uses TRBV27 and TRBJ1-2; possible D gene TRBD1, 6 bases. Sample: PBMCs or T cells enriched from blood (not recorded which). CDR3 bases: TGTGCCAGCAGTACGGACAGATTGAACTATGGCTACACCTTC. The encoded protein is CASSTDRLNYGYTF.